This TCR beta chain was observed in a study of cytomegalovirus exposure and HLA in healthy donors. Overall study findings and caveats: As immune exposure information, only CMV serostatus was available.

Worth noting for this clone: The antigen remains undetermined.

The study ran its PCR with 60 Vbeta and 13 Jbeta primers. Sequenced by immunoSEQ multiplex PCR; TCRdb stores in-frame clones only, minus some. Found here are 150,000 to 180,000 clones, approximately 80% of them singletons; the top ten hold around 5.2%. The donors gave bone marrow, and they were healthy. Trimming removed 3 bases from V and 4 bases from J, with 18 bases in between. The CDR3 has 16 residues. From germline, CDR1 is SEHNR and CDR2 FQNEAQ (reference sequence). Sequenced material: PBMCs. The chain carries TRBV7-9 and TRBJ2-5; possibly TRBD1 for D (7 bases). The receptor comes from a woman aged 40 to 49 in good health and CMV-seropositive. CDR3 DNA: TGTGCCAGCAGCTTTGGAACAGGGGAGGTTAGAGAGACCCAGTACTTC. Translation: CASSFGTGEVRETQYF.